The clone carrying this TCR beta chain was seen only a few times. The antigen is unknown. This sample is part of a study of T cell repertoires in cytomegalovirus infection. Study summary: Matching HLA type and CMV infection were both indicated by public TCR beta signatures.

TCRdb redid the calling of the reads with MiXCR, one entry per CDR3 protein. The sample yields approximately 910,000 distinct CDR3 sequences, approximately 32% seen once. This TCR was sampled from a human donor in good health (CMV status not recorded). Some clones in this sample may be carry-over from other donors' samples. The sequencing here drew on cultured CD8+ T cells from PBMCs, taken from culture after CMV antigen stimulation.

DNA of the CDR3: TGTGCCAGTAGTATAGATCTGGCAGGGGCGGACACTGAAGCTTTCTTT. This codes for CASSIDLAGADTEAFF. The chain carries TRBV19 and TRBJ1-1; D may be TRBD1 (6 bases). The CDR3 covers 16 residues. V lost 0 bases and J lost 3, with 14 bases in between. Germline CDR1 and CDR2: LNHDA and SQIVND (reference sequence).